Listed here are 3 T cell receptor beta chains from one sample, sequenced in a study of T cell repertoires in cytomegalovirus infection. One entry per CDR3 protein, called by TCRdb with MiXCR from the reads. The data contain about 490,000 distinct CDR3 sequences, approximately 15% of them singletons. Sequenced material: CD8+ T cells from PBMCs. These receptors came from a human donor in good health (CMV status not recorded). Some clones in this sample may be carry-over from other donors' samples.

Only a few counts were recorded for this clonotype. The chain has TRBV4-2 and TRBJ2-7; TRBD2 might be the D (6 bases). Trimming took 0 bases from V and 3 from J, leaving 15 bases between them. The CDR3 contains 16 residues. Germline V gene data show CDR1 as LGHNA and CDR2 as YNFKEQ. The CDR3 protein is CASSQDQTSLNYEQYF. In nucleotides, the CDR3 is TGTGCCAGCAGCCAAGATCAGACTAGTCTGAACTACGAGCAGTACTTC.

Remarks on this clonotype: Possible read error: a much larger clone is one base away. V gene TRBV7-6 combines with J gene TRBJ2-7, with a possible D match to TRBD2 (5 bases). Germline V gives CDR1 SGHVS, CDR2 FNYEAQ. The CDR3 totals 15 residues. V was pared by 4 bases and J by 1 base, with 14 bases between. CDR3 nucleotides: TGTGCCAGCAGCTCCCGGATTGGGAGTTCCTACGAGCAGTACTTC. Protein product: CASSSRIGSSYEQYF.

Many counts were recorded for this clonotype. This rearrangement joins TRBV6-1 to TRBJ1-2; a possible D gene is TRBD1 (5 bases). This CDR3 has 11 amino acids. Trimming took 6 bases from V and 10 from J, leaving 12 bases between them. The germline CDR1 and CDR2 sequences are MNHNS and SASEGT. CDR3 DNA: TGTGCCAGCAGGGGGGGACGGAACTACACCTTC. Translation gives CASRGGRNYTF.